This section outlines one TCR beta chain sequence together with its context. Its antigen remains unknown. The ViraFEST assay expanded antigen-specific CD4+ T cells with viral peptide pools before sequencing. Isolation of CD4+ T cells took place after less than 12 days of culture. Two doses of either BNT162b2 or mRNA-1273 were given to each participant. The source of the sample is a study of vaccination effects on CD4 cells after COVID-19. CDR1 and CDR2 (germline): WSHSY, SAAADI. The CDR3 is made up of 17 amino acids. V lost 6 bases and J lost 3; bases outside the gene matches: 10. The assay was immunoSEQ multiplex PCR, and TCRdb's table has in-frame clones only and misses some. This repertoire shows tens of thousands of clones, roughly two thirds found once; its top ten account for around 12%.

Sample: CD4+ T cells from PBMCs cultured with HCoV-229E spike peptides, taken after COVID-19 vaccination. The clonotype comes from a human donor who received a COVID-19 vaccine. The chain joins TRBV10-2 to TRBJ2-2; the match to TRBD2 covers 10 bases. The CDR3 is CASRATSGVWDTGELFF. Written as DNA, the CDR3 is TGCGCCAGCAGGGCCACTAGCGGGGTATGGGACACCGGGGAGCTGTTTTTT.